This is a list of T cell receptor beta chains from one sample in a study of technical replicates of blood from a handful of donors. Profiled with immunoSEQ multiplex PCR; TCRdb holds only in-frame clones, not every one. The sample shows 53,000 or so clones, 70% to 90% of them seen only once. Sequencing was carried out using PBMCs. These receptors were taken from a human donor in good health. Some clones in this sample may be carry-over from other donors' samples. Both conserved end residues are part of each CDR3. The order of the fields is clone size, J gene, D gene, V gene, CDR3 protein, CDR3 DNA. A D gene is named only where the DNA matches it firmly. A clone size is listed for some rows: how often the clone was seen (once, few, many), or a class if it is expanded.

size: NA; J: TRBJ2-2; D: NA; V: TRBV30; CDR3: CAHQRLNTGELFF; DNA: TGTGCCCACCAACGGTTGAACACCGGGGAGCTGTTTTTT
size: once; J: TRBJ2-7; D: NA; V: TRBV12-5; CDR3: CASGLEGWYEQYF; DNA: TGTGCTAGTGGTTTGGAGGGGTGGTACGAGCAGTACTTC
size: NA; J: TRBJ2-6; D: NA; V: TRBV6-1; CDR3: CASSAPQGLSSGANVLTF; DNA: TGTGCCAGCAGTGCGCCACAGGGCCTTAGCTCTGGGGCCAACGTCCTGACTTTC
size: NA; J: TRBJ1-1; D: NA; V: TRBV7-9; CDR3: CASSLLQNTEAFF; DNA: TGTGCCAGCAGCTTATTACAAAACACTGAAGCTTTCTTT
size: NA; J: TRBJ2-7; D: NA; V: TRBV5-1; CDR3: CASSLASGYSYEQYF; DNA: TGCGCCAGCAGCTTGGCCTCAGGGTACTCCTACGAGCAGTACTTC
size: NA; J: TRBJ1-1; D: NA; V: TRBV7-9; CDR3: CASSLRANTEAFF; DNA: TGTGCCAGCAGCTTACGAGCGAACACTGAAGCTTTCTTT
size: NA; J: TRBJ2-1; D: NA; V: TRBV9; CDR3: CASSVVGESYNEQFF; DNA: TGTGCCAGCAGCGTAGTCGGGGAATCCTACAATGAGCAGTTCTTC
size: NA; J: TRBJ2-1; D: NA; V: TRBV2; CDR3: CASSAGRLHEQFF; DNA: TGTGCCAGCAGTGCTGGGCGCCTCCATGAGCAGTTCTTC
size: NA; J: TRBJ1-1; D: NA; V: TRBV30; CDR3: CAWSWGANTEAFF; DNA: TGTGCCTGGAGTTGGGGAGCCAACACTGAAGCTTTCTTT
size: once; J: TRBJ1-4; D: NA; V: TRBV30; CDR3: CAWSVWGPNEKLFF; DNA: TGTGCCTGGAGTGTATGGGGGCCTAATGAAAAACTGTTTTTT
size: NA; J: TRBJ2-3; D: NA; V: TRBV5-1; CDR3: CASSLFPAGSTDTQYF; DNA: TGCGCCAGCAGCTTGTTCCCAGCGGGTAGCACAGATACGCAGTATTTT
size: NA; J: TRBJ1-2; D: NA; V: TRBV9; CDR3: CASTPGTGTNYGYTF; DNA: TGTGCCAGCACCCCCGGGACTGGGACTAACTATGGCTACACCTTC
size: NA; J: TRBJ1-1; D: NA; V: TRBV4-3; CDR3: CASSQDRGSVSPAFF; DNA: TGCGCCAGCAGCCAAGATAGGGGGTCGGTTTCGCCGGCTTTCTTT
size: NA; J: TRBJ1-2; D: TRBD1; V: TRBV29-1; CDR3: CSVGRSGQGSGYTF; DNA: TGCAGCGTTGGAAGGTCAGGACAGGGATCTGGCTACACCTTC
size: NA; J: TRBJ1-4; D: NA; V: TRBV4-1; CDR3: CASSQANSSRGREKLFF; DNA: TGCGCCAGCAGCCAAGCTAACAGTTCCAGGGGTCGCGAAAAACTGTTTTTT
size: NA; J: TRBJ1-2; D: TRBD1; V: TRBV4-3; CDR3: CASSQDDRANYGYTF; DNA: TGCGCCAGCAGCCAAGATGACAGGGCTAACTATGGCTACACCTTC
size: few; J: TRBJ1-2; D: NA; V: TRBV7-9; CDR3: CASSPETASNYGYTF; DNA: TGTGCCAGCAGCCCAGAGACAGCTTCTAACTATGGCTACACCTTC
size: once; J: TRBJ1-1; D: TRBD1; V: TRBV7-9; CDR3: CASTVTGTGEAFF; DNA: TGTGCCAGCACCGTTACGGGGACAGGGGAAGCTTTCTTT
size: once; J: TRBJ2-7; D: NA; V: TRBV19; CDR3: CASSIVGSSYEQYF; DNA: TGTGCCAGTAGTATAGTCGGGAGCTCCTACGAGCAGTACTTC
size: NA; J: TRBJ2-1; D: NA; V: TRBV4-2; CDR3: CASSQVRQDEQFF; DNA: TGTGCCAGCAGCCAGGTAAGGCAGGATGAGCAGTTCTTC
size: once; J: TRBJ1-2; D: NA; V: TRBV7-2; CDR3: CASSLETGAGGYTF; DNA: TGTGCCAGCAGCTTGGAGACCGGGGCGGGAGGCTACACCTTC
size: NA; J: TRBJ2-2; D: NA; V: TRBV4-1; CDR3: CASSQFYSPMSGELFF; DNA: TGCGCCAGCAGCCAATTCTACAGCCCCATGTCCGGGGAGCTGTTTTTT
size: NA; J: TRBJ1-1; D: NA; V: TRBV7-2; CDR3: CASSWQPAGDTEAFF; DNA: TGTGCCAGCAGCTGGCAGCCAGCCGGGGACACTGAAGCTTTCTTT
size: few; J: TRBJ1-3; D: NA; V: TRBV6-5; CDR3: CASSYSSRTGNTIYF; DNA: TGTGCCAGCAGTTACTCGTCCAGGACTGGAAACACCATATATTTT
size: NA; J: TRBJ1-5; D: TRBD1; V: TRBV6-6; CDR3: CASSLRQGVQPQHF; DNA: TGTGCCAGCAGCCTTCGACAGGGTGTCCAGCCCCAGCATTTT
size: NA; J: TRBJ2-7; D: NA; V: TRBV4-2; CDR3: CASSQGARSTEQYF; DNA: TGTGCCAGCAGCCAAGGGGCCCGGTCTACCGAGCAGTACTTC
size: NA; J: TRBJ1-4; D: TRBD1; V: TRBV5-5; CDR3: CASSLDRGGTNEKLFF; DNA: TGTGCCAGCAGCTTGGACAGGGGTGGAACTAATGAAAAACTGTTTTTT
size: NA; J: TRBJ2-7; D: TRBD2; V: TRBV11-1; CDR3: CASSLETSGMYEQYF; DNA: TGTGCCAGCAGCCTAGAGACTAGCGGGATGTACGAGCAGTACTTC
size: NA; J: TRBJ2-7; D: NA; V: TRBV7-9; CDR3: CASSPPRGQSYEQYF; DNA: TGTGCCAGCAGCCCCCCTCGCGGACAGAGCTACGAGCAGTACTTC
size: NA; J: TRBJ1-2; D: TRBD1; V: TRBV15; CDR3: CATSRDPKGQGNYGYTF; DNA: TGTGCCACCAGCAGAGATCCTAAAGGACAGGGTAACTATGGCTACACCTTC
size: NA; J: TRBJ2-1; D: TRBD1; V: TRBV7-3; CDR3: CASSLMGTGRGEQFF; DNA: TGTGCCAGCAGCTTAATGGGGACAGGGAGGGGGGAACAGTTCTTC
size: NA; J: TRBJ2-7; D: TRBD2; V: TRBV11-2; CDR3: CASSFEGTSTQYF; DNA: TGTGCCAGCAGCTTCGAGGGGACTAGCACGCAGTACTTC
size: NA; J: TRBJ1-2; D: TRBD1; V: TRBV11-1; CDR3: CASSLEQGVVNYGYTF; DNA: TGTGCCAGCAGCTTAGAACAGGGGGTAGTCAACTATGGCTACACCTTC
size: once; J: TRBJ2-7; D: TRBD2; V: TRBV7-6; CDR3: CASSLGAGGGNYEQYF; DNA: TGTGCCAGCAGCTTAGGTGCCGGGGGGGGTAACTACGAGCAGTACTTC
size: NA; J: TRBJ1-3; D: NA; V: TRBV6-5; CDR3: CASSRHRGSGNTIYF; DNA: TGTGCCAGCAGTCGCCATCGGGGCTCTGGAAACACCATATATTTT
size: NA; J: TRBJ2-1; D: TRBD2; V: TRBV4-2; CDR3: CASSQGSSGAINNEQFF; DNA: TGTGCCAGCAGCCAAGGTTCTAGCGGGGCGATAAACAATGAGCAGTTCTTC